This is a list of T cell receptor beta chains from one sample in a study of monozygotic twins with inflammatory bowel disease. TCRdb derives one entry per CDR3 protein from the 5' RACE reads, leaving out DNA. Listed are around 410,000 distinct CDR3 sequences; more than 2% falls within the top ten. The specimen was blood. Receptor source: a human donor with ulcerative colitis or Crohn's disease, or a healthy co-twin of an affected twin (not recorded which). Each CDR3 is given with its conserved first and last residue.

V gene	J gene	CDR3 protein
TRBV29-1	TRBJ1-1	CSVDFRGRFDTEAFF
TRBV7-7	TRBJ2-5	CASSRTGKGETQYF
TRBV5-6	TRBJ2-2	CASSLDSWTGELFF
TRBV4-3	TRBJ2-1	CASSQYTGAPYNEQFF
TRBV18	TRBJ1-2	CASSPPLPAVRSPDYGYTF
TRBV7-6	TRBJ1-3	CASVGGSGNTIYF
TRBV7-6	TRBJ2-5	CASSPTQDRFIETQYF
TRBV5-1	TRBJ1-1	CASSLAGRAMNTEAFF
TRBV30	TRBJ2-2	CAWNSFPGELFF
TRBV15	TRBJ2-3	CATSSRGQGQTDTQYF
TRBV27	TRBJ2-7	CASSFWTGYSYEQYF
TRBV11-1	TRBJ1-2	CASSLEPLWAQGPYNYGYTF
TRBV20-1	TRBJ1-2	CSAPDRGRRYGYTF
TRBV5-1	TRBJ1-5	CASSLDGMSNQPQHF
TRBV30	TRBJ1-2	CASGQGYHYGYTF
TRBV7-8	TRBJ2-5	CASSLDQRETQYF
TRBV20-1	TRBJ2-5	CSARGQGGETQYF
TRBV27	TRBJ2-3	CASTPFFGLHTDTQYF